A selection of T cell receptor beta chains follows, all from one sample in a study of response to subunit inactivated influenza vaccine. Each CDR3 protein gets one entry after TCRdb re-called the RT-PCR reads with MiXCR. The sample records about half a million distinct CDR3 sequences, roughly 25% being singletons. The sequences come from CD4+ T cells sorted from PBMCs, collected about 5 days after vaccination. These receptors all stem from a man between 50 and 59 years old who received an inactivated influenza vaccine. CDR3s include the opening cysteine and the closing phenylalanine or tryptophan. The D gene is left open where the match is weak. Not all rows give a size; the values are once, few, many and, for expanded clones, a class.

abundance,d_gene,v_gene,j_gene,CDR3aa,CDR3nt
.,.,TRBV20-1,TRBJ2-5,CSARADQETQYF,TGCAGTGCCAGGGCAGACCAAGAGACCCAGTACTTC
.,.,TRBV24-1,TRBJ2-6,CATSDLTGARSGANVLTF,TGTGCCACCAGTGATTTGACGGGGGCACGCTCTGGGGCCAACGTCCTGACTTTC
.,TRBD2,TRBV20-1,TRBJ2-1,CSARVLLAGGLDEQFF,TGCAGTGCTAGAGTATTACTAGCGGGGGGGCTCGATGAGCAGTTCTTC
.,.,TRBV7-2,TRBJ2-7,CASSLAVGSAYEQYF,TGTGCCAGCAGCTTAGCTGTGGGGTCAGCCTACGAGCAGTACTTC
.,.,TRBV18,TRBJ1-5,CASSQGVNSNQPQHF,TGTGCCAGCTCACAGGGGGTGAATAGCAATCAGCCCCAGCATTTT
many,.,TRBV5-6,TRBJ1-1,CASSLGSVRAEAFF,TGTGCCAGCAGCTTGGGCAGTGTTAGGGCTGAAGCTTTCTTT
.,.,TRBV6-1,TRBJ2-5,CASSENPSTGTLGETQYF,TGTGCCAGCAGTGAAAACCCGTCGACAGGTACTCTGGGGGAGACCCAGTACTTC
.,TRBD1,TRBV10-3,TRBJ2-7,CAISVRDSSYEQYF,TGTGCCATCAGTGTTCGGGACAGTTCCTACGAGCAGTACTTC
few,.,TRBV20-1,TRBJ2-4,CSAEDQGLAKNIQYF,TGCAGTGCTGAAGACCAGGGGTTAGCCAAAAACATTCAGTACTTC
.,TRBD2,TRBV20-1,TRBJ2-5,CSARPTSGRFQETQYF,TGCAGTGCCCGCCCGACTAGCGGGAGATTCCAAGAGACCCAGTACTTC
.,.,TRBV7-3,TRBJ2-1,CASSLPPLYNEQFF,TGTGCCAGCAGCCTGCCCCCCCTATACAATGAGCAGTTCTTC
few,.,TRBV24-1,TRBJ2-7,CATNGGVTYEQYF,TGTGCCACCAATGGCGGGGTAACCTACGAGCAGTACTTC
.,TRBD2,TRBV29-1,TRBJ2-7,CSVSGLAGVREQYF,TGCAGCGTTTCAGGACTAGCGGGTGTGAGGGAGCAGTACTTC
.,TRBD2,TRBV11-2,TRBJ2-5,CASSLPGGMETQYF,TGTGCCAGCAGCTTACCGGGGGGAATGGAGACCCAGTACTTC
.,.,TRBV10-3,TRBJ1-1,CAIMARLNTEAFF,TGTGCCATCATGGCCCGACTGAACACTGAAGCTTTCTTT
.,TRBD2,TRBV7-2,TRBJ2-7,CASSPVAGDSYEQYF,TGTGCCAGCAGTCCTGTAGCGGGGGACTCCTACGAGCAGTACTTC
few,TRBD2,TRBV5-1,TRBJ2-5,CASSSGLAGEDQYF,TGCGCCAGCAGCTCCGGACTAGCGGGAGAGGACCAGTACTTC
.,.,TRBV5-1,TRBJ1-1,CASSREGQQKAFF,TGCGCCAGCAGCCGGGAAGGACAGCAAAAAGCTTTCTTT